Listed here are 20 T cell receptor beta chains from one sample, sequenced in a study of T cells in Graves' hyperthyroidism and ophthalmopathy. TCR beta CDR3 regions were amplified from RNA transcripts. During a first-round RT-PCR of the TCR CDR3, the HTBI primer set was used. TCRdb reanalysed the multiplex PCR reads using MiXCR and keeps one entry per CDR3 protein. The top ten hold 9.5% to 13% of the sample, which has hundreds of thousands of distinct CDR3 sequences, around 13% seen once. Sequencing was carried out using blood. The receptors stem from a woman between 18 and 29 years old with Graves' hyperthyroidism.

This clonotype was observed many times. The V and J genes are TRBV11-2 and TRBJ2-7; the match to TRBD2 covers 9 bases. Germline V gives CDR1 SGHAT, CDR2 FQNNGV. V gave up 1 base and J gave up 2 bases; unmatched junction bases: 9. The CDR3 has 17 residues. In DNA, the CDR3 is TGTGCCAGCAGCTTAGTGGGGGGAGCGGGGGGCGCCTACGAGCAGTACTTC. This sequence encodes CASSLVGGAGGAYEQYF.

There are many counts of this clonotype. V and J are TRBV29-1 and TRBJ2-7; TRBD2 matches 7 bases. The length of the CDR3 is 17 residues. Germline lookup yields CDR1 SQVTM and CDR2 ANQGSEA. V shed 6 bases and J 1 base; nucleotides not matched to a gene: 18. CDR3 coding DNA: TGCAGCGTGGGGGGGGTAGAGGGAGGGGCCCTGTCCTACGAGCAGTACTTC. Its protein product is CSVGGVEGGALSYEQYF.

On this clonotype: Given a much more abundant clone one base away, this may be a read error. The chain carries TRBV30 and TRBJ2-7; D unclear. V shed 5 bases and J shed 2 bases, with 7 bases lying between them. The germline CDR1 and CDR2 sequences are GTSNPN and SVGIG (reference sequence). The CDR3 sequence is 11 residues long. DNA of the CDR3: TGTGCCTGGGGTGCCCCCTACGAGCAGTACTTC. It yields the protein CAWGAPYEQYF.

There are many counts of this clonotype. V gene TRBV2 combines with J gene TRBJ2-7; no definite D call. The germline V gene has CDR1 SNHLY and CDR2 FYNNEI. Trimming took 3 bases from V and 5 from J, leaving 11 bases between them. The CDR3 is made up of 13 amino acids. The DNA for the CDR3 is TGTGCCAGCAGTGAGCAGTCGTTTAACGAGCAGTACTTC. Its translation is CASSEQSFNEQYF. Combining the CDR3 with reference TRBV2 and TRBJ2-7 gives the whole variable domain EPEVTQTPSHQVTQMGQEVILRCVPISNHLYFYWYRQILGQKVEFLVSFYNNEISEKSEIFDDQFSVERPDGSNFTLKIRSTKLEDSAMYFCASSEQSFNEQYFGPGTRLTVT.

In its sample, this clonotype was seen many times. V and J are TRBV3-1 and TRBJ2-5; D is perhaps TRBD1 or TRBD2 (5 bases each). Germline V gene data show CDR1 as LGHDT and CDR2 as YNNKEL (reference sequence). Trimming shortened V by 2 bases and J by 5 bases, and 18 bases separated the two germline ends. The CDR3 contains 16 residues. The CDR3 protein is CASSQNPGTSRETQYF. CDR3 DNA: TGTGCCAGCAGCCAAAACCCTGGGACCTCCAGGGAGACCCAGTACTTC.

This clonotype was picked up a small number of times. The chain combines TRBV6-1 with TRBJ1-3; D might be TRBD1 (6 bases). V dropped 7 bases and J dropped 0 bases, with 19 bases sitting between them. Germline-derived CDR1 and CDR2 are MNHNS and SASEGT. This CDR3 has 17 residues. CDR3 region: CASTEGVFGGSGNTIYF. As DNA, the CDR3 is TGTGCCAGCACGGAGGGGGTCTTCGGAGGCTCTGGAAACACCATATATTTT.

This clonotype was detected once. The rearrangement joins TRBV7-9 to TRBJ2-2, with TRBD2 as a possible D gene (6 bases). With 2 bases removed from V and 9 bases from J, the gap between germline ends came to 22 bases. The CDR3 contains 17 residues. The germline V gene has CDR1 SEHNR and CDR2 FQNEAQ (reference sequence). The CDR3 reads CASSLTNRLVEGRELFF. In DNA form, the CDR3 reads TGTGCCAGCAGCTTAACGAACCGACTAGTTGAGGGCCGGGAGCTGTTTTTT.

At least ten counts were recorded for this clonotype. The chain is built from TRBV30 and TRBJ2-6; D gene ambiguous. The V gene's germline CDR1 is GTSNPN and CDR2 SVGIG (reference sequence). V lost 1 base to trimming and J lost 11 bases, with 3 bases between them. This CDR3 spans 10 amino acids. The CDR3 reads CAWSGHVLTF. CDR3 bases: TGTGCCTGGAGTGGTCACGTCCTGACTTTC.

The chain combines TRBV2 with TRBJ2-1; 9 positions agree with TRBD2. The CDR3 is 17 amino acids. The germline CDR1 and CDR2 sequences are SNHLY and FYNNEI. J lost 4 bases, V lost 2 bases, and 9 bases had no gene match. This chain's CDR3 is CASSERLAEDLYNEQFF. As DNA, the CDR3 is TGTGCCAGCAGTGAACGACTAGCGGAGGACCTGTACAATGAGCAGTTCTTC.

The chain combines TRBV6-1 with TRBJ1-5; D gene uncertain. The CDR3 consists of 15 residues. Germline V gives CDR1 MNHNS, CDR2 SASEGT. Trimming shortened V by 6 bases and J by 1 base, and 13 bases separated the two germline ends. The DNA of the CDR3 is TGTGCCAGCAGCCCCACTTTGAGGAGCAATCAGCCCCAGCATTTT. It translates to CASSPTLRSNQPQHF.

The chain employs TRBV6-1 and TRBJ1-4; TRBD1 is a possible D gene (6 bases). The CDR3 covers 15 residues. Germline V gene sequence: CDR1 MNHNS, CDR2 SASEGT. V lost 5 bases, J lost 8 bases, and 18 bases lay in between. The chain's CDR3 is CASSFEGVVGEKLFF. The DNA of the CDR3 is TGTGCCAGCAGTTTCGAGGGGGTAGTTGGGGAAAAACTGTTTTTT.

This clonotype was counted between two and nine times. DNA for the CDR3: TGTGCCAGCACCGAAGGAGAGGTGCGGTACTTC. It translates to CASTEGEVRYF. The chain links TRBV6-2 or TRBV6-3 to TRBJ2-7; D uncertain. V was clipped by 7 bases and J by 12 bases, with 16 bases between them. CDR1 is MNHEY and CDR2 is SVGEGT in the germline V gene. This CDR3 region has 11 residues.

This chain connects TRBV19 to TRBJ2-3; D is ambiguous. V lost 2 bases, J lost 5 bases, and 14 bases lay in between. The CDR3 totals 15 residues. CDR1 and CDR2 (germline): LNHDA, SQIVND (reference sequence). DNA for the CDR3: TGTGCCAGTAGTATAAGAGGCCAGGCCGGAGATACGCAGTATTTT. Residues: CASSIRGQAGDTQYF. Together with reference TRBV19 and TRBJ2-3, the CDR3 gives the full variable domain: DGGITQSPKYLFRKEGQNVTLSCEQNLNHDAMYWYRQDPGQGLRLIYYSQIVNDFQKGDIAEGYSVSREKKESFPLTVTSAQKNPTAFYLCASSIRGQAGDTQYFGPGTRLTVL.

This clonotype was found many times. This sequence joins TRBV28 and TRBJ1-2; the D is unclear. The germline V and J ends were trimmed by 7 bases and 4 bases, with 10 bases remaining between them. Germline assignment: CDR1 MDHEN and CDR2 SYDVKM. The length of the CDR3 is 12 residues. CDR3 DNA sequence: TGTGCCAGCACCGGTCGATTCTATGGCTACACCTTC. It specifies CASTGRFYGYTF.

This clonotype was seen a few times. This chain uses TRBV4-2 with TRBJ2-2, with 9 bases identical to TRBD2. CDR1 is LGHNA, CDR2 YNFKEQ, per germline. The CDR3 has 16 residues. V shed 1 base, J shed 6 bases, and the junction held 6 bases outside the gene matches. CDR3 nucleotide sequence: TGTGCCAGCAGCCAAGCTAGCGGGGTAGGGTCCGGGGAGCTGTTTTTT. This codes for CASSQASGVGSGELFF.

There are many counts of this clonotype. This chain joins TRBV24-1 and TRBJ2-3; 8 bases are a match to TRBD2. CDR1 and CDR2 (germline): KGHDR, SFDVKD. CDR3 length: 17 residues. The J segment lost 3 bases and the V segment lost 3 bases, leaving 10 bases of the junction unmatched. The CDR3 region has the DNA TGTGCCACCAGTGATAGCAGGACTAGCCGATCAACAGATACGCAGTATTTT. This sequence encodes CATSDSRTSRSTDTQYF.

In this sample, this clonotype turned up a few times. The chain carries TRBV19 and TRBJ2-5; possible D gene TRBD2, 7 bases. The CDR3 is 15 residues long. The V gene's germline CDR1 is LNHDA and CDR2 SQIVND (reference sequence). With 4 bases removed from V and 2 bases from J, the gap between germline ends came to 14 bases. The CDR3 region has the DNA TGTGCCAGTAGTAATCGGGGGGCATGGCAAGAGACCCAGTACTTC. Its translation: CASSNRGAWQETQYF.

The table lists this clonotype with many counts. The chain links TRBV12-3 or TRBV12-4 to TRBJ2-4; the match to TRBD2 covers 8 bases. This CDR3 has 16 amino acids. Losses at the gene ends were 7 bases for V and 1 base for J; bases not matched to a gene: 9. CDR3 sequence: CASTRLREGAKNIQYF. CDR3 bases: TGTGCCAGCACCCGGTTACGGGAGGGTGCCAAAAACATTCAGTACTTC.

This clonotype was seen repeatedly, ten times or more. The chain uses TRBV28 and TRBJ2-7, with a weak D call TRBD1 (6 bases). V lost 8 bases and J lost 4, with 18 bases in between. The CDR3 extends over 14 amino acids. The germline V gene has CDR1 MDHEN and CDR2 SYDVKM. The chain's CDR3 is CASRGQSWTYEQYF. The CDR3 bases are TGTGCCAGCCGTGGACAGTCGTGGACATACGAGCAGTACTTC.

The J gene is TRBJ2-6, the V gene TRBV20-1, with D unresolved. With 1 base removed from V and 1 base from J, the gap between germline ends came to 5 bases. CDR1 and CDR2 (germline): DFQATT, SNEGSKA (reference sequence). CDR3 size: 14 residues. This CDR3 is CSARVASGANVLTF. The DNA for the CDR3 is TGCAGTGCTAGAGTGGCGTCTGGGGCCAACGTCCTGACTTTC.